This T cell receptor (beta chain) emerged from a study of T cell responses to AZD1222 COVID-19 vaccine. V was pared by 5 bases and J by 0 bases, with 14 bases between. The CDR3 runs 16 residues. Looked up from germline, CDR1 is MDHEN and CDR2 is SYDVKM. Study-wide points: Recipients of AZD1222 seropositive at baseline numbered only six or seven. No repertoire was sampled before or during the peak T cell response, only after it.

TCRdb keeps only in-frame clones here, not all; method: immunoSEQ multiplex PCR. The sample comprises over 100,000 clones, approximately 94% of which are singletons, and around 7% rests with the top ten. As to this clone: Its antigen is not identified.

The sequencing here drew on peripheral blood, taken on day 0 of AZD1222 vaccination. The TCR originated in an adult in good health. V is TRBV28 and J is TRBJ2-1; TRBD1 is a possible D gene (6 bases). The CDR3 is CASSIRDTYSYNEQFF. The CDR3 DNA follows: TGTGCCAGCAGTATACGGGACACCTACTCCTACAATGAGCAGTTCTTC.